The T cell receptor beta chain under discussion was sequenced for a study of Ad26.COV2.S vaccination and SARS-CoV-2 variants. Treatment indicated: roughly 20 received Ad26.COV2.S at low or high dose, single or two shots; roughly five received placebo; per-sample allocation not given. The samples were gathered on day 63 after the first injection of vaccine or placebo. Assay used: immunoSEQ multiplex PCR; TCRdb lists only in-frame clones, some missing. Seen here are a few hundred thousand clones, about 90% observed once, and the top ten hold less than 5.5%. Comments on this clone: Its specificity is unknown. The identical CDR3 is also encoded by other nucleotide sequences in the sample.

Whole-study findings and limits: From the TCR breadth and depth analyses, total T cell responses may have been underestimated.

The CDR3 is made up of 12 amino acids. The trim removed 3 bases at V and 6 bases at J, leaving 0 bases unmatched. Germline V gene lookup returns CDR1 SEHNR and CDR2 FQNEAQ (reference sequence). Sequencing used peripheral blood, obtained in a trial of Ad26.COV2.S vaccine versus placebo. The chain joins TRBV7-9 to TRBJ2-7; 9 bases agree with TRBD1. This clonotype was sampled from a person aged 18 to 59 who received the Ad26.COV2.S COVID-19 vaccine or a placebo. DNA for the CDR3: TGTGCCAGCAGCTTGACAGGGGGCGAGCAGTACTTC. It encodes CASSLTGGEQYF.